This TCR beta chain was sequenced in a study of blood T cell repertoires in COVID-19. Study as a whole: Samples of COVID-19 (acute and convalescent) were obtained from the United States, Italy and Spain.

Produced via immunoSEQ multiplex PCR; TCRdb's table is partial and in-frame only. The sample contains about 190,000 clones, roughly 81% of which appear only once. Sample: peripheral blood. This TCR came from a woman in her 70s with active or convalescent COVID-19.

The CDR3 loop reads CASSLAGSYNEQFF. The CDR3 DNA reads as TGTGCCAGCAGCTTAGCGGGGTCCTACAATGAGCAGTTCTTC. The chain recombines TRBV11-2 with TRBJ2-1; tentatively, D is TRBD2 (5 bases). V was cut by 1 base and J by 1 base, with 5 bases left in between. The CDR3 is made up of 14 amino acids. Germline V CDR1 and CDR2: SGHAT, FQNNGV.